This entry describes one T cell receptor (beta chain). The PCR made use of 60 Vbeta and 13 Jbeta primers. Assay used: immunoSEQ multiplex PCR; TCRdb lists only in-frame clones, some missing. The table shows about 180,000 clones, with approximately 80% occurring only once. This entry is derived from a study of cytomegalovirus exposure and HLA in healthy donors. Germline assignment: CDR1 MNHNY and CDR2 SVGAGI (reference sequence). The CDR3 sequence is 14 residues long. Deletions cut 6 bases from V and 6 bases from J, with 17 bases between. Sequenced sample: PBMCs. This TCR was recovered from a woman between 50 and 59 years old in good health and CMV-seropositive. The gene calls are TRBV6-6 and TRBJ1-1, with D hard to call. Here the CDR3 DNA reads TGTGCCAGCAGGGTACTCGGGGTTAGGTCTGAAGCTTTCTTT. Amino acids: CASRVLGVRSEAFF.